Listed below are T cell receptor beta chains from one sample, sequenced in a study of T cell repertoires in cytomegalovirus infection. These receptors have no identified antigens. TCRdb fed the reads into MiXCR, producing one record per CDR3 protein. Of about a million distinct CDR3 sequences in the sample, 30% to 40% were seen once. Sequencing was performed on cultured CD8+ T cells from PBMCs, taken from culture after CMV antigen stimulation. The receptors stem from a human donor in good health (CMV status not recorded). Some clones in this sample may be carry-over from other donors' samples. CDR3s include the opening cysteine and the closing phenylalanine or tryptophan. D genes are given only for firm matches. Clone size is shown for a subset of rows, as once, few, many or a class of expanded clone.

>TRBJ2-7|TRBV5-4|TRBD2|few|15
CASSMTSDAAYEQYF
TGTGCCAGCAGCATGACTAGCGACGCAGCCTACGAGCAGTACTTC
>TRBJ2-2|TRBV6-1|TRBD2|few|16
CASSMTGAGGPGELFF
TGTGCCAGCAGTATGACTGGAGCGGGGGGTCCCGGGGAGCTGTTTTTT
>TRBJ2-1|TRBV11-2|TRBD2|NA|17
CASSLWGGGGIYNEQFF
TGTGCCAGCAGCTTATGGGGCGGGGGGGGTATATACAATGAGCAGTTCTTC
>TRBJ1-1|TRBV7-6|NA|NA|16
CASSLGGGGLDTEAFF
TGTGCCAGCAGCTTAGGAGGGGGGGGGCTGGACACTGAAGCTTTCTTT
>TRBJ2-1|TRBV28|NA|NA|17
CASSSVERAEASNEQFF
TGTGCCAGCAGTTCCGTCGAAAGGGCCGAGGCGTCCAATGAGCAGTTCTTC
>TRBJ1-2|TRBV4-1|NA|NA|14
CASSQDVLYYGYTF
TGCGCCAGCAGCCAAGATGTTCTGTACTATGGCTACACCTTC
>TRBJ2-2|TRBV24-1|TRBD1|NA|16
CATSDPKGQSTGELFF
TGTGCCACCAGTGATCCGAAGGGACAGAGCACCGGGGAGCTGTTTTTT
>TRBJ1-1|TRBV19|NA|many|14
CASSIGLGNTEAFF
TGTGCCAGTAGTATAGGATTAGGGAACACTGAAGCTTTCTTT
>TRBJ2-7|TRBV12-3/TRBV12-4|NA|NA|15
CASSLAAGPSYEQYF
TGTGCCAGCAGTTTGGCGGCTGGGCCGTCCTACGAGCAGTACTTC
>TRBJ1-4|TRBV7-9|NA|few|16
CASSLVGGADNEKLFF
TGTGCCAGCAGCTTAGTAGGAGGGGCCGATAATGAAAAACTGTTTTTT
>TRBJ2-7|TRBV10-3|NA|many|13
CAISVGGVNEQYF
TGTGCCATCTCGGTCGGGGGAGTAAACGAGCAGTACTTC
>TRBJ2-1|TRBV7-6|NA|many|14
CASSLYRGHNEQFF
TGTGCCAGCAGCTTATATCGGGGGCACAATGAGCAGTTCTTC
>TRBJ2-7|TRBV7-7|NA|few|13
CASSSRGLGEQYF
TGTGCTAGCAGCTCAAGGGGATTAGGAGAGCAGTACTTC
>TRBJ2-1|TRBV7-8|TRBD2|many|19
CASSLALGGGDFSYNEQFF
TGTGCCAGCAGCTTAGCCCTGGGCGGGGGGGATTTTTCCTACAATGAGCAGTTCTTC
>TRBJ1-2|TRBV24-1|NA|few|13
CATSVGGVYGYTF
TGTGCCACTAGTGTAGGAGGTGTCTATGGCTACACCTTC
>TRBJ1-1|TRBV7-2|NA|many|17
CASIGEGIRPMNTEAFF
TGTGCCTCGATAGGGGAGGGGATAAGGCCTATGAACACTGAAGCTTTCTTT
>TRBJ2-2|TRBV19|NA|NA|15
CASSIGYRWAGELFF
TGTGCCAGTAGTATTGGGTACAGGTGGGCCGGGGAGCTGTTTTTT
>TRBJ2-1|TRBV7-8|NA|few|15
CASSPGGPAYNEQFF
TGTGCCAGCAGCCCTGGCGGTCCGGCTTACAATGAGCAGTTCTTC
>TRBJ2-1|TRBV7-9|TRBD2|NA|18
CASSLEYGTSGVYNEQFF
TGTGCCAGCAGCTTAGAGTATGGGACTAGCGGAGTTTACAATGAGCAGTTCTTC
>TRBJ1-4|TRBV12-3/TRBV12-4|NA|NA|14
CASKEQAPNEKLFF
TGTGCCAGCAAGGAGCAGGCCCCTAATGAAAAACTGTTTTTT
>TRBJ2-1|TRBV6-2/TRBV6-3|TRBD1|few|15
CASSSPQGALFEQFF
TGTGCCAGCAGTTCCCCCCAGGGGGCCCTCTTTGAGCAGTTCTTC
>TRBJ2-1|TRBV12-3/TRBV12-4|TRBD2|NA|13
CALGGGGFDEQFF
TGTGCCCTGGGGGGGGGGGGTTTCGATGAGCAGTTCTTC
>TRBJ2-1|TRBV27|TRBD1|few|15
CASSLIETGISEQFF
TGTGCCAGCAGTTTGATCGAGACAGGGATAAGTGAGCAGTTCTTC
>TRBJ2-4|TRBV5-4|TRBD1|NA|17
CASSLAGGQGVVNIQYF
TGTGCCAGCAGCTTGGCCGGCGGACAGGGGGTTGTAAACATTCAGTACTTC
>TRBJ2-1|TRBV11-2|NA|NA|15
CASSLGALRGHEQFF
TGTGCCAGCAGCTTAGGCGCTCTCAGGGGCCATGAGCAGTTCTTC
>TRBJ2-5|TRBV6-6|NA|NA|17
CASSYSSRLAQVETQYF
TGTGCCAGCAGTTACTCGTCCCGGCTAGCACAAGTAGAGACCCAGTACTTC
>TRBJ2-3|TRBV7-2|NA|NA|13
CASSLAYTDTQYF
TGTGCCAGCAGCTTAGCGTACACAGATACGCAGTATTTT
>TRBJ1-5|TRBV6-1|TRBD1|NA|14
CASSDDRGDQPQHF
TGTGCCAGCAGTGACGACAGGGGGGATCAGCCCCAGCATTTT
>TRBJ2-1|TRBV7-6|NA|many|14
CASSYRAGYNEQFF
TGTGCCAGCAGCTATCGCGCAGGGTACAATGAGCAGTTCTTC
>TRBJ2-3|TRBV7-2|NA|NA|13
CASSPNPLDTQYF
TGTGCCAGCAGCCCCAATCCTTTAGATACGCAGTATTTT
>TRBJ1-6|TRBV12-3/TRBV12-4|TRBD1|few|14
CASRFRGEYSPLHF
TGTGCCAGCAGGTTCAGGGGGGAGTATTCACCCCTCCACTTT
>TRBJ1-1|TRBV11-2|NA|NA|16
CASSPLWGLGNTEAFF
TGTGCCAGCAGCCCTCTGTGGGGGCTGGGGAACACTGAAGCTTTCTTT
>TRBJ2-5|TRBV7-6|TRBD1|NA|13
CAISGQGEETQYF
TGTGCCATCAGTGGACAGGGGGAAGAGACCCAGTACTTC
>TRBJ1-4|TRBV7-9|TRBD1|many|16
CASSLLYRGEGEKLFF
TGTGCCAGCAGCCTCCTATACAGGGGCGAGGGGGAAAAACTGTTTTTT
>TRBJ2-2|TRBV6-5|NA|NA|15
CASSYSPRTAGELFF
TGTGCCAGCAGTTACTCCCCAAGAACCGCCGGGGAGCTGTTTTTT
>TRBJ2-1|TRBV19|NA|NA|13
CASSIHLANEQFF
TGTGCCAGTAGTATCCACCTGGCGAATGAGCAGTTCTTC
>TRBJ2-1|TRBV27|TRBD2|few|14
CASSSGAYVDEQFF
TGTGCCAGCAGTAGCGGGGCCTACGTGGATGAGCAGTTCTTC
>TRBJ2-5|TRBV12-3/TRBV12-4|NA|NA|17
CASSFFPHGRGQETQYF
TGTGCCAGCAGTTTTTTCCCCCACGGCAGGGGACAAGAGACCCAGTACTTC
>TRBJ2-1|TRBV9|TRBD1|NA|15
CASSVGTGYDNEQFF
TGTGCCAGCAGCGTCGGGACAGGCTATGACAATGAGCAGTTCTTC
>TRBJ1-5|TRBV7-6|NA|NA|14
CVSSKGRSNQPQHF
TGTGTCAGCAGCAAGGGACGGAGCAATCAGCCCCAGCATTTT
>TRBJ1-1|TRBV12-5|TRBD1|few|12
CASGLGTGIAFF
TGTGCTAGTGGTTTGGGGACAGGGATAGCTTTCTTT